A selection of T cell receptor beta chains follows, all from one sample in a study of T-cell memory formation after mild COVID-19. TCRdb re-analysed the 5' RACE reads in MiXCR, keeping a single row per CDR3 protein. Of about 110,000 distinct CDR3 sequences in the sample, 17% were seen once. Sequences were obtained from PBMCs or a T cell subset sorted from them (not recorded which). The source of these receptors is an adult woman who had mild COVID-19 (a few samples of this study predate the infection). Cell type and time point are not known. Each CDR3 is given with its conserved first and last residue. A D gene is named only where the DNA matches it firmly. The size field is filled for only some rows; it gives once, few, many or a size class.

few	-	TRBV6-5	TRBJ1-1	TGTGCCAGCCGGGGGTACACTGAAGCTTTCTTT	CASRGYTEAFF
few	TRBD2	TRBV11-2	TRBJ2-5	TGTGCCAGCAGCTCCGCCCCGGCTAGCGGGTTAGAGACCCAGTACTTC	CASSSAPASGLETQYF
-	-	TRBV11-3	TRBJ2-7	TGTGCCAGCAGCTCCACCGGGACTTTGTACGAGCAGTACTTC	CASSSTGTLYEQYF
few	-	TRBV9	TRBJ1-1	TGTGCCAGCAGCGGAGCAAGTAACTGGGGCACTGAAGCTTTCTTT	CASSGASNWGTEAFF
few	-	TRBV20-1	TRBJ2-5	TGCAGTGCTGGTAGGACAGTACAAGAGACCCAGTACTTC	CSAGRTVQETQYF
-	-	TRBV4-1	TRBJ1-1	TGCGCCAGCAGCCAAGGGGCATTGAACACTGAAGCTTTCTTT	CASSQGALNTEAFF
-	-	TRBV4-3	TRBJ2-7	TGCGCCAGCAGCCACTACCGCAGGGAACTCGATTCCTACGAGCAGTACTTC	CASSHYRRELDSYEQYF
-	-	TRBV15	TRBJ2-6	TGTGCCACCAGCCCGGGATCTGGGGCCAACGTCCTGACTTTC	CATSPGSGANVLTF
few	-	TRBV30	TRBJ1-1	TGTGCCTGGATGGTATGGGTTGGAGGGTACACTGAAGCTTTCTTT	CAWMVWVGGYTEAFF
-	TRBD2	TRBV7-9	TRBJ2-3	TGTGCCAGCCTATCCGGGGGACTAGCGGGTCAAGATACGCAGTATTTT	CASLSGGLAGQDTQYF
-	-	TRBV2	TRBJ2-2	TGTGCCAGCAGTGACCGTGGGACCGGGGAGCTGTTTTTT	CASSDRGTGELFF
few	TRBD2	TRBV27	TRBJ2-2	TGTGCCAGCAGTTTATGGCCGGGAGGCCTAAGTCACGGGGAGCTGTTTTTT	CASSLWPGGLSHGELFF
-	-	TRBV27	TRBJ1-5	TGTGCCAGCAGTTTACTGGAAAATCAGCCCCAGCATTTT	CASSLLENQPQHF
many	-	TRBV4-2	TRBJ2-7	TGTGCCAGCAGCCAAGAGGGGGCAGACTCCTACGAGCAGTACTTC	CASSQEGADSYEQYF
few	-	TRBV7-2	TRBJ2-3	TGTGCCAGCAGCTTAGCCCCCGTCACAGGCACAGATACGCAGTATTTT	CASSLAPVTGTDTQYF
-	TRBD1	TRBV9	TRBJ2-7	TGTGCCAGCAGCGTAGGGACAGGCAACTCCTACGAGCAGTACTTC	CASSVGTGNSYEQYF
few	TRBD2	TRBV24-1	TRBJ2-2	TGTGCCACCAGTCCTCTTAGCGGGGTGACGAACACCGGGGAGCTGTTTTTT	CATSPLSGVTNTGELFF
-	-	TRBV4-1	TRBJ2-1	TGCGCCAGCAGCCGCCAAACTTGGGACTTCTACAATGAGCAGTTCTTC	CASSRQTWDFYNEQFF